Below are 29 T cell receptor beta chains sequenced from a single sample in a study of lymphopenia after photon versus proton radiotherapy. The repertoire was sequenced with immunoSEQ multiplex PCR; TCRdb's copy has only in-frame clones and lacks some. The sample contains 50,000 to 70,000 clones, 87% of which appear only once. Sequenced here: peripheral blood, sampled from a patient treated with proton-based radiotherapy. The receptor source for this set is a man at least 80 years old with esophageal cancer.

The rearrangement links TRBV4-1 to TRBJ1-6; a possible D gene is TRBD1 (6 bases). The germline V gene encodes CDR1 MGHRA and CDR2 YSYEKL. The CDR3 spans 18 residues. V was pared by 3 bases and J by 9 bases, with 24 bases between. CDR3 region: CASSHPARTATVGSPLHF. CDR3 nucleotide sequence: TGCGCCAGCAGCCACCCCGCGCGGACAGCAACCGTAGGTTCACCCCTCCACTTT.

This clone was found a few times. The chain joins TRBV19 to TRBJ2-2; possible D gene TRBD1, 6 bases. Trimming stripped 6 bases from V and 1 base from J, with 9 bases between. CDR1 and CDR2 (germline): LNHDA, SQIVND (reference sequence). The CDR3 sequence is 14 residues long. The CDR3 sequence: CASSRQVNTGELFF. The CDR3 DNA sequence: TGTGCCAGTAGCAGACAGGTGAACACCGGGGAGCTGTTTTTT.

CDR3 DNA sequence: TGTGCCAGCAGCTTAGGACTAGCGGGGCTACTTTCCCAAGAGACCCAGTACTTC. Amino acid sequence: CASSLGLAGLLSQETQYF. V and J are TRBV11-2 and TRBJ2-5; 11 bases are a match to TRBD2. CDR3 size: 18 residues. The germline gives CDR1 SGHAT, CDR2 FQNNGV. V lost 1 base and J lost 1; bases outside the gene matches: 8.

The chain combines TRBV7-3 with TRBJ2-1, with 13 bases matching TRBD2. V dropped 0 bases and J dropped 3; count of bases not matched to a gene: 8. Germline CDR1 and CDR2: SGHTA and FQGTGA. The CDR3 runs 19 residues. The CDR3 loop is CASSLTFLGLAGNYNEQFF. Here the CDR3 DNA reads TGTGCCAGCAGCTTAACTTTTTTGGGACTAGCGGGGAACTACAATGAGCAGTTCTTC.

The V call is TRBV11-2, the J call TRBJ1-1; 8 nucleotides align to TRBD1. V dropped 1 base and J dropped 5; count of bases not matched to a gene: 9. The germline V gene encodes CDR1 SGHAT and CDR2 FQNNGV. The CDR3 loop spans 16 amino acids. The CDR3 coding sequence is TGTGCCAGCAGCTTAGGGGGCGGCAGGGGGCGAACTGAAGCTTTCTTT. Protein product: CASSLGGGRGRTEAFF. Complete variable domain (other parts from reference TRBV11-2 and TRBJ1-1): EAGVAQSPRYKIIEKRQSVAFWCNPISGHATLYWYQQILGQGPKLLIQFQNNGVVDDSQLPKDRFSAERLKGVDSTLKIQPAKLEDSAVYLCASSLGGGRGRTEAFFGQGTRLTVV.

The chain combines TRBV4-1 with TRBJ1-5; D is uncertain. The CDR3 spans 12 residues. The germline CDR1 and CDR2 sequences are MGHRA and YSYEKL. The V and J ends lost 0 bases and 4 bases respectively, with 1 base between them. The CDR3 region is CASSQENQPQHF. The CDR3 region has the DNA TGCGCCAGCAGCCAAGAGAATCAGCCCCAGCATTTT.

This clone showed up just a few times. The rearrangement links TRBV5-5 to TRBJ2-2, with 7 bases matching TRBD1. The CDR3 runs 16 residues. CDR1 is SGHKS, CDR2 YYEKEE, per germline (reference sequence). With 4 bases clipped from V and 2 bases from J, the junction kept 8 bases outside the gene matches. CDR3 coding DNA: TGTGCCAGCAGCCTCGACAGGGCTACTAACACCGGGGAGCTGTTTTTT. Translating gives CASSLDRATNTGELFF.

In this sample, this clone turned up a few times. The rearrangement joins TRBV9 to TRBJ2-7; D not resolved. Germline V gives CDR1 SGDLS, CDR2 YYNGEE. This CDR3 is built from 14 residues. The V end was cut by 0 bases, the J end by 3 bases, with 10 bases between. The CDR3 here is CASSVGPPSYEQYF. The DNA of the CDR3 is TGTGCCAGCAGCGTAGGACCTCCAAGCTACGAGCAGTACTTC.

This sequence joins TRBV6-1 and TRBJ2-1; 8 bases map to TRBD2. CDR1 is MNHNS, CDR2 SASEGT, per germline. The J segment lost 6 bases and the V segment lost 5 bases, leaving 9 bases of the junction unmatched. The CDR3 is 15 amino acids. The CDR3 nucleotides read TGTGCCAGCAGTACTCCGGGACTAGTGAGCAATGAGCAGTTCTTC. Translation gives CASSTPGLVSNEQFF.

This chain connects TRBV29-1 to TRBJ2-1; possibly TRBD1 for D (6 bases). V was pared by 4 bases and J by 1 base, with 11 bases between. The germline CDR1 and CDR2 sequences are SQVTM and ANQGSEA. The CDR3 covers 14 residues. The CDR3 DNA follows: TGCAGCGTTGGGCGGACAGCATCCTACAATGAGCAGTTCTTC. It translates to CSVGRTASYNEQFF.

The table lists this clone with a count of one. The gene calls are TRBV5-4 and TRBJ2-7, with D possibly being TRBD1 (5 bases). This CDR3 comprises 15 residues. The V end was cut by 2 bases, the J end by 0 bases, with 12 bases between. Germline assignment: CDR1 SGHNT and CDR2 YYREEE (reference sequence). CDR3 bases: TGTGCCAGCAGCTTCAGCCCAGGGCACTCCTACGAGCAGTACTTC. Protein sequence: CASSFSPGHSYEQYF.

This clone was detected only once. The chain employs TRBV19 and TRBJ1-5; perhaps TRBD1 as D (6 bases). V was cut by 7 bases and J by 4 bases, with 17 bases left in between. Germline V gene data show CDR1 as LNHDA and CDR2 as SQIVND (reference sequence). The CDR3 sequence is 15 residues long. The CDR3 region has the DNA TGTGCCAGTACCTTCCGGGACAATGCAAATCAGCCCCAGCATTTT. Its translation: CASTFRDNANQPQHF.

V gene TRBV7-8 combines with J gene TRBJ1-1; D is possibly TRBD1 (5 bases). The CDR3 is 18 residues long. Germline V CDR1 and CDR2: SGHVS, FQNEAQ. V was pared by 6 bases and J by 4 bases, with 27 bases between. The DNA of the CDR3 is TGTGCCAGCAGTACCACGCGGGGGGGGGAAGATTGGGTCACTGAAGCTTTCTTT. Protein: CASSTTRGGEDWVTEAFF.

The V and J genes are TRBV5-1 and TRBJ1-4; 9 positions agree with TRBD1. This CDR3 region has 17 residues. From germline, CDR1 is SGHRS and CDR2 YFSETQ. V was clipped by 4 bases and J by 7 bases; unmatched bases: 14. The DNA for the CDR3 is TGCGCCAGCAGCGCTTCATCCTACGGGACAGGGATTGAAAAACTGTTTTTT. Translation: CASSASSYGTGIEKLFF.

This clone was counted between two and nine times. V and J are TRBV6-5 and TRBJ1-5, with D perhaps matching TRBD1 (6 bases). The ends were cut back, 5 bases at V and 1 base at J, with 12 bases in the middle. The CDR3 extends over 15 amino acids. The germline V gene has CDR1 MNHEY and CDR2 SVGAGI. CDR3 sequence (DNA): TGTGCCAGCAGTGCAGGGGTAGCGAGCAATCAGCCCCAGCATTTT. Amino acids: CASSAGVASNQPQHF.

The chain combines TRBV6-5 with TRBJ2-2, with D perhaps TRBD1 (6 bases). Germline CDR1 and CDR2: MNHEY and SVGAGI. This CDR3 spans 13 amino acids. With 6 bases removed from V and 5 bases from J, the gap between germline ends came to 10 bases. The CDR3 loop is CASRNRGTGELFF. The CDR3 region has the DNA TGTGCCAGCAGGAATAGGGGGACCGGGGAGCTGTTTTTT.

The chain couples TRBV2 to TRBJ1-5; D unresolved. Germline V gene sequence: CDR1 SNHLY, CDR2 FYNNEI. Trimming stripped 7 bases from V and 11 bases from J, with 15 bases between. The CDR3 is made up of 12 amino acids. The CDR3 DNA follows: TGTGCCAGCACTCTCGCCGCGGAGGCCCAGCATTTT. Protein product: CASTLAAEAQHF.

The chain has TRBV7-2 and TRBJ1-2; TRBD1 matches at 7 bases. Germline V lookup: CDR1 SGHTA, CDR2 FQGNSA. J gave up 5 bases and V 4 bases, and 7 bases lay outside the gene matches. The CDR3 spans 14 residues. The CDR3 here is CASSSNTGVYGYTF. The CDR3 DNA reads as TGTGCCAGCAGCTCCAACACAGGGGTTTATGGCTACACCTTC.

The CDR3 DNA reads TGCGCCAGCAGCTTGGAACTGTCGGGCTCTGGGGCCAACGTCCTGACTTTC. Translated, it gives CASSLELSGSGANVLTF. The V and J genes are TRBV5-1 and TRBJ2-6; D unclear. Germline values: CDR1 SGHRS, CDR2 YFSETQ. The CDR3 loop spans 17 amino acids. Trimming shortened V by 0 bases and J by 0 bases, and 10 bases separated the two germline ends. Full variable domain (rest looked up from reference TRBV5-1 and TRBJ2-6): KAGVTQTPRYLIKTRGQQVTLSCSPISGHRSVSWYQQTPGQGLQFLFEYFSETQRNKGNFPGRFSGRQFSNSRSEMNVSTLELGDSALYLCASSLELSGSGANVLTFGAGSRLTVL.

The rearrangement joins TRBV5-4 to TRBJ2-1; 9 bases are a match to TRBD1. The CDR3 covers 15 residues. V dropped 3 bases and J dropped 3; count of bases not matched to a gene: 4. Per the germline V gene, CDR1 is SGHNT and CDR2 is YYREEE (reference sequence). In DNA form, the CDR3 reads TGTGCCAGCAGCTCGGACAGGGGATTCTACAATGAGCAGTTCTTC. This encodes CASSSDRGFYNEQFF.

This clone has a single count. The chain has TRBV7-6 and TRBJ2-7, with D possibly being TRBD1 (5 bases). With 5 bases removed from V and 2 bases from J, the gap between germline ends came to 13 bases. The CDR3 runs to 14 residues. Looked up from germline, CDR1 is SGHVS and CDR2 is FNYEAQ. CDR3 region: CASSPRDIPYEQYF. CDR3 DNA sequence: TGTGCCAGCAGCCCCAGGGATATACCCTACGAGCAGTACTTC.

This clone appeared a single time. The V gene is TRBV30, the J gene TRBJ1-6; D is unresolved. This CDR3 is built from 14 residues. Germline loops: CDR1 GTSNPN, CDR2 SVGIG (reference sequence). V shed 0 bases and J shed 8 bases, with 11 bases lying between them. In nucleotides, the CDR3 is TGTGCCTGGAGTGTTGGGAGGGCCGATTCACCCCTCCACTTT. Translated, it gives CAWSVGRADSPLHF.

The rearrangement uses TRBV19 and TRBJ2-7; D might be TRBD2 (5 bases). This CDR3 is 13 amino acids long. In germline, CDR1 is LNHDA, CDR2 SQIVND (reference sequence). V lost 7 bases, J lost 0 bases, and 10 bases lay in between. CDR3 DNA sequence: TGTGCCAGTACGGGGATGAGCTCCTACGAGCAGTACTTC. The encoded protein is CASTGMSSYEQYF.

This rearrangement joins TRBV18 to TRBJ2-7; 10 nucleotides match TRBD1. Germline loops: CDR1 KGHSH, CDR2 LQKENI. V lost 6 bases, J lost 4 bases, and 6 bases stayed unmatched. This CDR3 contains 14 residues. CDR3 coding DNA: TGTGCCAGCTCCCCCGGGACAGGGGAATACGAGCAGTACTTC. It is translated as CASSPGTGEYEQYF.

The chain is built from TRBV5-6 and TRBJ2-4; D is perhaps TRBD1 (8 bases). The CDR3 is made up of 15 amino acids. Germline V CDR1 and CDR2: SGHDT, YYEEEE. Trimming removed 5 bases at V and 3 bases at J, with 15 bases between. Written as DNA, the CDR3 is TGTGCCAGCAGAAAAACAGGGGGGGACAAAAACATTCAGTACTTC. Its translation: CASRKTGGDKNIQYF.

This rearrangement joins TRBV5-8 to TRBJ1-5, with D possibly being TRBD1 (5 bases). The CDR3 consists of 14 residues. Per the germline V gene, CDR1 is SGHTS and CDR2 is YDEGEE. V shed 1 base and J shed 4 bases, with 9 bases lying between them. The CDR3, as DNA: TGTGCCAGCAGCTTGAGAGACAGAAATCAGCCCCAGCATTTT. It yields the protein CASSLRDRNQPQHF.

The CDR3 region has the DNA TGTGCCAGCAATAGGGGGAACAGGCTGAACACTGAAGCTTTCTTT. Translated: CASNRGNRLNTEAFF. The chain uses TRBV11-2 and TRBJ1-1; D is possibly TRBD1 (6 bases). V shed 7 bases and J shed 0 bases, with 15 bases lying between them. CDR3 length: 15 residues. Germline CDR1 and CDR2: SGHAT and FQNNGV. Based on the CDR3 plus reference TRBV11-2 and TRBJ1-1, the full variable domain is EAGVAQSPRYKIIEKRQSVAFWCNPISGHATLYWYQQILGQGPKLLIQFQNNGVVDDSQLPKDRFSAERLKGVDSTLKIQPAKLEDSAVYLCASNRGNRLNTEAFFGQGTRLTVV.

V usage is TRBV7-9 and J usage is TRBJ1-2; weak D call: TRBD1 (5 bases). The CDR3 has 16 residues. The ends were cut back, 3 bases at V and 4 bases at J, with 18 bases in the middle. Germline CDR1 reads SEHNR; CDR2 reads FQNEAQ (reference sequence). CDR3 nucleotide sequence: TGTGCCAGCAGCTTTAGGCCGACTCAGAGGGGCTATGGCTACACCTTC. Translated, it gives CASSFRPTQRGYGYTF.

As to this clone: One end of the junction is discordant with germline, which a read error may explain. This sequence joins TRBV7-8 and TRBJ2-7; D uncertain. The CDR3 is 13 residues long. CDR1 is SGHVS and CDR2 is FQNEAQ in the germline V gene. The CDR3 sequence is CASSLWASHEQYF. The CDR3 DNA follows: TGTGCCAGCAGCTTATGGGCCTCCCACGAGCAGTACTTC.